The 23 T cell receptor beta chains presented below share a single source sample, sequenced in a study of T cell repertoires in cytomegalovirus infection. TCRdb called the reads again in MiXCR, with one record for every CDR3 protein. Among 250,000 to 300,000 distinct CDR3 sequences listed, roughly 15% were seen once. Sample: PBMCs. These receptors all stem from a human donor in good health (CMV status not recorded). Some clones in this sample may be carry-over from other donors' samples.

This clonotype was detected many times. V is TRBV6-2 or TRBV6-3 and J is TRBJ2-1; the match to TRBD2 covers 7 bases. Losses at the gene ends were 8 bases for V and 10 bases for J; bases not matched to a gene: 14. Per the germline V gene, CDR1 is MNHEY and CDR2 is SVGEGT. There are 14 residues in the CDR3. CDR3: CASLTRESLGEQFF. CDR3 in DNA: TGTGCCAGCTTGACGCGGGAGTCCTTAGGAGAGCAGTTCTTC.

This clonotype was observed at least ten times. The chain is built from TRBV7-2 and TRBJ2-7, with a tentative D call TRBD2 (6 bases). The CDR3 is 14 residues long. V was shortened by 5 bases and J by 2 bases, with 13 bases between the two germline ends. The germline gives CDR1 SGHTA, CDR2 FQGNSA. The CDR3 coding sequence is TGTGCCAGCAGCCCGGCGGGACGGCCCTACGAGCAGTACTTC. This encodes CASSPAGRPYEQYF. The complete variable domain, with remaining parts taken from reference TRBV7-2 and TRBJ2-7, reads GAGVSQSPSNKVTEKGKDVELRCDPISGHTALYWYRQSLGQGLEFLIYFQGNSAPDKSGLPSDRFSAERTGGSVSTLTIQRTQQEDSAVYLCASSPAGRPYEQYFGPGTRLTVT.

The genes are TRBV29-1 and TRBJ2-7; the match to TRBD1 covers 8 bases. This CDR3 has 17 residues. Germline V lookup: CDR1 SQVTM, CDR2 ANQGSEA. The trim removed 6 bases at V and 0 bases at J, leaving 16 bases unmatched. CDR3 bases: TGCAGCGTCCGGACAGGGAAGGATTCAAGGTACTCCTACGAGCAGTACTTC. Protein sequence: CSVRTGKDSRYSYEQYF.

The rearrangement links TRBV27 to TRBJ2-2, with 7 bases aligning to TRBD1. Germline lookup yields CDR1 MNHEY and CDR2 SMNVEV (reference sequence). The CDR3 sequence is 18 residues long. The junction had 16 bases not matched to a gene; V was cut back by 6 bases and J by 3 bases. This CDR3 reads CASSTYDYRGWDTGELFF. CDR3 sequence (DNA): TGTGCCAGCAGCACTTACGACTACAGGGGTTGGGACACCGGGGAGCTGTTTTTT.

This clonotype was counted only a few times. J is TRBJ2-2 and V is TRBV4-2; D call uncertain. CDR1 and CDR2 from the germline V gene are LGHNA and YNFKEQ. This CDR3 comprises 16 residues. Trimming removed 0 bases at V and 1 base at J, with 9 bases between. The CDR3 region is CASSQDMRKNTGELFF. The DNA for the CDR3 is TGTGCCAGCAGCCAAGATATGCGGAAGAACACCGGGGAGCTGTTTTTT.

The chain carries TRBV5-5 and TRBJ1-4, with a tentative D call TRBD1 (5 bases). From germline, CDR1 is SGHKS and CDR2 YYEKEE (reference sequence). The CDR3 totals 16 residues. V was shortened by 4 bases and J by 0 bases, with 13 bases between the two germline ends. CDR3 DNA sequence: TGTGCCAGCAGCGTAGGGACTAAAGCAACTAATGAAAAACTGTTTTTT. This gives the protein CASSVGTKATNEKLFF. The full variable domain, completed using reference TRBV5-5 and TRBJ1-4, is DAGVTQSPTHLIKTRGQQVTLRCSPISGHKSVSWYQQVLGQGPQFIFQYYEKEERGRGNFPDRFSARQFPNYSSELNVNALLLGDSALYLCASSVGTKATNEKLFFGSGTQLSVL.

V usage is TRBV6-2 or TRBV6-3 and J usage is TRBJ1-1; D is uncertain. V dropped 6 bases and J dropped 1 base, with 15 bases sitting between them. Germline V gene data show CDR1 as MNHEY and CDR2 as SVGEGT. This CDR3 contains 15 residues. The CDR3 reads CASREVHPSNTEAFF. In DNA form, the CDR3 reads TGTGCCAGCAGAGAAGTTCACCCCTCGAACACTGAAGCTTTCTTT.

This clonotype was picked up many times. V gene TRBV7-3 combines with J gene TRBJ2-1; the match to TRBD2 covers 7 bases. With 3 bases clipped from V and 8 bases from J, the junction kept 7 bases outside the gene matches. This CDR3 is 14 amino acids long. CDR1 and CDR2 from the germline V gene are SGHTA and FQGTGA. For the CDR3, the DNA is TGTGCCAGCAGCTTGGCGGGAGTAGGAGATGAGCAGTTCTTC. It translates to CASSLAGVGDEQFF.

There are many counts of this clonotype. V usage is TRBV7-2 and J usage is TRBJ2-5; D tentatively fits TRBD1 or TRBD2 (5 bases each). This CDR3 is built from 16 residues. CDR1 and CDR2 from the germline V gene are SGHTA and FQGNSA. V shed 1 base and J shed 1 base, with 13 bases lying between them. The CDR3 loop is CASSLGPGRGQETQYF. In DNA, the CDR3 is TGTGCCAGCAGCTTAGGGCCGGGGCGCGGCCAAGAGACCCAGTACTTC.

This clonotype was counted ten times or more. The V gene is TRBV7-3, the J gene TRBJ2-5, with TRBD1 as a possible D gene (6 bases). The ends were cut back, 5 bases at V and 2 bases at J, with 18 bases in the middle. Germline loops: CDR1 SGHTA, CDR2 FQGTGA. This CDR3 is 16 amino acids long. CDR3 DNA: TGTGCCAGCAGCCTCAGGGGACCCCTGGGGCAAGAGACCCAGTACTTC. Translated, it gives CASSLRGPLGQETQYF. The full variable domain, its missing parts supplied by reference TRBV7-3 and TRBJ2-5, is GAGVSQTPSNKVTEKGKYVELRCDPISGHTALYWYRQSLGQGPEFLIYFQGTGAADDSGLPNDRFFAVRPEGSVSTLKIQRTERGDSAVYLCASSLRGPLGQETQYFGPGTRLLVL.

The rearrangement links TRBV11-2 to TRBJ2-1; possibly TRBD1 for D (6 bases). CDR1 and CDR2 (germline): SGHAT, FQNNGV. The CDR3 has 15 amino acids. V gave up 4 bases and J gave up 5 bases, with 15 bases separating them. CDR3 residues: CASSSPPTGNNEQFF. The CDR3 DNA is TGTGCCAGCAGCTCCCCCCCGACAGGAAACAATGAGCAGTTCTTC.

This clonotype was detected ten times or more. This chain uses TRBV28 with TRBJ2-7, with D perhaps matching TRBD1 (5 bases). V lost 9 bases and J 0 bases, leaving 18 bases between the germline ends. This CDR3 is built from 15 residues. CDR1 is MDHEN and CDR2 is SYDVKM in the germline V gene. Here the CDR3 DNA reads TGTGCCAGTTCCAATTGGGGCAGCCACTCCTACGAGCAGTACTTC. Encoded protein: CASSNWGSHSYEQYF.

This clonotype occurred a few times. This chain connects TRBV20-1 to TRBJ1-2, with a possible D match to TRBD1 (5 bases). The CDR3 extends over 11 amino acids. CDR1 is DFQATT and CDR2 is SNEGSKA in the germline V gene (reference sequence). V lost 5 bases to trimming and J lost 8 bases, with 12 bases between them. CDR3 amino acids: CSAGALYGYTF. For the CDR3, the DNA is TGCAGTGCTGGGGCCCTGTACGGCTACACCTTC.

This chain joins TRBV6-4 and TRBJ2-1, with D uncertain. V lost 4 bases and J 9 bases, leaving 7 bases between the germline ends. The CDR3 contains 11 residues. Germline V gene lookup returns CDR1 MRHNA and CDR2 SNTAGT. CDR3 nucleotides: TGTGCCAGCAGTGGCGGTCCTGAGCAGTTCTTC. Translation gives CASSGGPEQFF.

This clonotype was seen many times. This chain uses TRBV4-2 with TRBJ1-4; D is uncertain. V was clipped by 1 base and J by 2 bases, with 23 bases between them. Germline CDR1 reads LGHNA; CDR2 reads YNFKEQ. The length of the CDR3 is 20 residues. CDR3 residues: CASSQVKGGRSAATNEKLFF. CDR3 coding DNA: TGTGCCAGCAGCCAAGTCAAAGGCGGAAGGTCGGCCGCGACTAATGAAAAACTGTTTTTT.

This clonotype was counted many times. This sequence joins TRBV7-9 and TRBJ2-1, with 10 bases identical to TRBD2. CDR1 and CDR2 from the germline V gene are SEHNR and FQNEAQ (reference sequence). The V gene end was trimmed by 7 bases and the J gene end by 0 bases; junction bases not matched to a gene: 9. The CDR3 is 17 amino acids. The DNA of the CDR3 is TGTGCCAGCACCCCGTGGTTAGCGGGAGGCTCCTACAATGAGCAGTTCTTC. Translating gives CASTPWLAGGSYNEQFF.

The chain combines TRBV20-1 with TRBJ2-3, with 9 nucleotides matching TRBD2. CDR3 length: 14 residues. Trimming removed 7 bases from V and 5 bases from J; junction bases left unmatched: 10. Germline values: CDR1 DFQATT, CDR2 SNEGSKA (reference sequence). The chain's CDR3 is CSGERGARGDTQYF. Here the CDR3 DNA reads TGCAGTGGCGAGCGGGGGGCCCGGGGAGATACGCAGTATTTT.

In its sample, this clonotype was seen many times. The V and J genes are TRBV19 and TRBJ2-2, with D possibly matching TRBD2 (6 bases). Germline V gives CDR1 LNHDA, CDR2 SQIVND (reference sequence). V was cut by 11 bases and J by 3 bases, with 16 bases left in between. This CDR3 is built from 14 residues. The CDR3 region is CACRASDHTGELFF. The DNA of the CDR3 is TGTGCCTGCCGGGCTAGCGACCACACCGGGGAGCTGTTTTTT.

As for this clonotype: This may be a read error: a much more frequent sequence differs by one nucleotide. V gene TRBV7-2 combines with J gene TRBJ2-5; D gene uncertain. CDR1 is SGHTA, CDR2 FQGNSA, per germline. The germline V and J ends were trimmed by 3 bases and 0 bases, with 2 bases remaining between them. CDR3 length equals 12 residues. CDR3 DNA: TGTGCCAGCAGCTTTTACCAAGAGACCCAGTACTTC. This gives the protein CASSFYQETQYF.

V gene TRBV28 combines with J gene TRBJ1-5; D unresolved. Trimming pared 10 bases from V and 5 bases from J, leaving 12 bases between. This CDR3 has 12 amino acids. Looked up from germline, CDR1 is MDHEN and CDR2 is SYDVKM. The CDR3 spells CATHDSDQPQHF. In DNA form, the CDR3 reads TGTGCCACTCACGATTCTGATCAGCCCCAGCATTTT.

The table lists this clonotype with many counts. V is TRBV20-1 and J is TRBJ2-5; 16 bases align to TRBD2. The trim removed 4 bases at V and 4 bases at J, leaving 9 bases unmatched. CDR3 length: 17 residues. Germline CDR1 is DFQATT and CDR2 is SNEGSKA (reference sequence). The CDR3, as DNA: TGCAGTGCTAACGGGACTAGCGGGAGGGCCAGGCGAGAGACCCAGTACTTC. Protein: CSANGTSGRARRETQYF.

This clonotype was recorded a few times. The chain couples TRBV20-1 to TRBJ2-7; TRBD2 matches at 10 bases. With 5 bases clipped from V and 7 bases from J, the junction kept 11 bases outside the gene matches. CDR3 length: 14 residues. Germline CDR1 and CDR2: DFQATT and SNEGSKA (reference sequence). The CDR3 region has the DNA TGCAGTGCTCCGCCTAGCGGGAGAGGTCCGGAGCAGTACTTC. Translation gives CSAPPSGRGPEQYF.

This clonotype has at least ten counts. The chain couples TRBV7-3 to TRBJ2-7, with D perhaps assigned TRBD1 or TRBD2 (5 bases each). V lost 5 bases to trimming and J lost 3 bases, with 14 bases between them. The V gene's germline CDR1 is SGHTA and CDR2 FQGTGA. CDR3 size: 14 residues. Here the CDR3 DNA reads TGTGCCAGCAGCCCTTCAGGGACCCTCTACGAGCAGTACTTC. This encodes CASSPSGTLYEQYF. The variable domain in full, completed from reference TRBV7-3 and TRBJ2-7, reads GAGVSQTPSNKVTEKGKYVELRCDPISGHTALYWYRQSLGQGPEFLIYFQGTGAADDSGLPNDRFFAVRPEGSVSTLKIQRTERGDSAVYLCASSPSGTLYEQYFGPGTRLTVT.